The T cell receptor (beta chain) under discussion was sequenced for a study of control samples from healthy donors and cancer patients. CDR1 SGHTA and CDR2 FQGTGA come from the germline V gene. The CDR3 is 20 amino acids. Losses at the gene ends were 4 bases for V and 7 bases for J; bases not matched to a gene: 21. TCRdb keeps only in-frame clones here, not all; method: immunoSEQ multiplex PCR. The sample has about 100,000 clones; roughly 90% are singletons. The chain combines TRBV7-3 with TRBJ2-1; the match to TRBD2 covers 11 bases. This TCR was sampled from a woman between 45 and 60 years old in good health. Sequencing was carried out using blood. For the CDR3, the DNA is TGTGCCAGCAGCTCCTCTGGGGGGACTAGCGGCACCGTTTTTGGAAATGAGCAGTTCTTC. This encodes CASSSSGGTSGTVFGNEQFF.